This T cell receptor (beta chain) is from a study of blood T cell repertoires in COVID-19. Study details: The samples span acute and convalescent COVID-19 from the United States, Italy and Spain. The cDNA or gDNA used as material had been derived from T cells, B-cell-depleted T cells, or PBMCs.

V was pared by 8 bases and J by 5 bases, with 5 bases of the junction left unmatched. Germline CDR1 KGHDR, CDR2 SFDVKD. This CDR3 spans 13 amino acids. In the authors' workflow: Estimates of nucleated cell counts were drawn from the amplification of reference gene primers. The protocol was immunoSEQ multiplex PCR, while the TCRdb copy is restricted to in-frame clones and leaves out a portion. V, J and clone size are those of that table, while D and trimming were read from the DNA. Of 140,000 to 150,000 clones in the sample, roughly nine tenths were seen once. Seattle's enrolled individuals joined amid active infection and were then monitored longitudinally.

This chain joins TRBV24-1 and TRBJ2-1; 7 positions agree with TRBD2. This TCR derives from a man aged 18 to 29 with COVID-19, enrolled during active disease. Material for sequencing was peripheral blood. DNA of the CDR3: TGTGCCACCATGGAGGGAGGGAACAATGAGCAGTTCTTC. It encodes CATMEGGNNEQFF.